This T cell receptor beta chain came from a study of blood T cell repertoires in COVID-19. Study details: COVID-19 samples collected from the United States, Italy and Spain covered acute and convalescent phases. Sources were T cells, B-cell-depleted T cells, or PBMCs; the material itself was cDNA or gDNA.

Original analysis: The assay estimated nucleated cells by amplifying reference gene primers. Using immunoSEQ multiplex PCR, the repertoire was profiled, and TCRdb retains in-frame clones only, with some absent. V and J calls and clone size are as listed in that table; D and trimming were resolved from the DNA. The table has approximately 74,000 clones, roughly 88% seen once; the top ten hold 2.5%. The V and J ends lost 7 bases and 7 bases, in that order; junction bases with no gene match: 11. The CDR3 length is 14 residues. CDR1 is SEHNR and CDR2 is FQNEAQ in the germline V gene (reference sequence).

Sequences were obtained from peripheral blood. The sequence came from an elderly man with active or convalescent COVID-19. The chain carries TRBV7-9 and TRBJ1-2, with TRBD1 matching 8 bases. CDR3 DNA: TGTGCCAGCAATAAATGGGACAGGCCTGGTGGCTACACCTTC. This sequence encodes CASNKWDRPGGYTF.